This T cell receptor beta chain appears in the sequencing data of a study of blood T cell repertoires in COVID-19. The CDR3 sequence is 12 residues long. Trimming took 5 bases from V and 6 from J, leaving 10 bases between them. The germline V gene has CDR1 SNHLY and CDR2 FYNNEI. TCRdb's copy holds only in-frame clones and misses some; the assay was immunoSEQ multiplex PCR. The table shows about 250,000 clones, with nearly 90% occurring only once. V usage is TRBV2 and J usage is TRBJ1-2; TRBD1 is a possible D gene (6 bases). The specimen was peripheral blood. The source of this sequence is a woman aged 40 to 50 who had recovered from COVID-19. CDR3 DNA sequence: TGTGCCAGCAGTTCACAGGGAAATGGCTACACCTTC. Translated: CASSSQGNGYTF.